Listed below are T cell receptor beta chains from one sample, sequenced in a study of Graves' ophthalmopathy and Graves' hyperthyroidism. A single record per CDR3 protein comes from TCRdb applying MiXCR to the multiplex PCR reads. The sample holds hundreds of thousands of distinct CDR3 sequences; about 20% are singletons and the top ten take around 7%. Sequenced: peripheral blood. The receptors were sampled from a woman aged 18-35 years with stable Graves' hyperthyroidism. Some clones in this sample may be carry-over from other donors' samples. Both conserved end residues are part of each CDR3. The D gene is left open where the match is weak. Size is stated for part of the rows, as once, few or many counts, or as a class when the clone is expanded.

TRBJ2-5	TRBV20-1	many	NA	CSATLVLQETQYF	TGCAGTGCTACTCTAGTTCTCCAAGAGACCCAGTACTTC
TRBJ1-2	TRBV7-2	many	TRBD1	CASSSGQGTHGYTF	TGTGCCAGCAGCTCTGGACAGGGTACGCATGGCTACACCTTC
TRBJ2-5	TRBV6-1	many	TRBD1	CASSAQGAVETQYF	TGTGCCAGCAGTGCACAGGGGGCCGTCGAGACCCAGTACTTC
TRBJ2-6	TRBV11-3	many	TRBD1	CASSSGTAGANVLTF	TGTGCCAGCAGCTCAGGGACAGCTGGGGCCAACGTCCTGACTTTC
TRBJ2-7	TRBV30	NA	NA	CAWSPIMGPRGSSYEQYF	TGTGCCTGGAGCCCAATCATGGGGCCCCGGGGAAGCTCCTACGAGCAGTACTTC
TRBJ1-1	TRBV5-1	many	NA	CASSSTLNTEAFF	TGTGCCAGCAGCTCTACTTTGAACACTGAAGCTTTCTTT
TRBJ1-5	TRBV12-3/TRBV12-4	NA	TRBD1	CASSTGGGYGPQHF	TGTGCCAGCTCCACAGGGGGGGGATATGGACCCCAGCATTTT
TRBJ1-2	TRBV2	many	NA	CASSGGQGNYTF	TGTGCCAGCAGTGGCGGGCAGGGAAACTACACCTTC
TRBJ1-1	TRBV12-3/TRBV12-4	many	TRBD1	CASSFRDRVAVGTEAFF	TGTGCCAGCAGTTTCCGGGACAGGGTAGCGGTCGGCACTGAAGCTTTCTTT
TRBJ2-5	TRBV12-3/TRBV12-4	many	NA	CASSLGPGRRETQYF	TGTGCCAGCAGTTTGGGTCCAGGGCGGAGGGAGACCCAGTACTTC
TRBJ1-1	TRBV11-1	many	TRBD1	CASSSSLTGRDTEAFF	TGTGCCAGCAGCTCGTCGCTGACAGGGAGGGACACTGAAGCTTTCTTT
TRBJ2-4	TRBV6-5	many	NA	CASSYDLGVDIQYF	TGTGCCAGCAGTTACGATTTGGGGGTTGACATTCAGTACTTC
TRBJ1-1	TRBV29-1	many	NA	CSVEVLQGWVNTEAFF	TGCAGCGTTGAAGTTTTACAGGGTTGGGTGAACACTGAAGCTTTCTTT
TRBJ2-7	TRBV15	many	TRBD1	CATNTDRDGKYEQYF	TGTGCCACCAACACGGACAGGGATGGGAAGTACGAGCAGTACTTC
TRBJ1-2	TRBV5-1	few	NA	CASSVTGHGYTF	TGCGCCAGCAGCGTTACAGGGCATGGCTACACCTTC
TRBJ2-7	TRBV14	NA	NA	CASSQGPGLHSYEQYF	TGTGCCAGCAGCCAAGGGCCAGGACTCCACTCCTACGAGCAGTACTTC
TRBJ1-5	TRBV12-3/TRBV12-4	many	NA	CVSSPAGSSNQPQHF	TGTGTCAGCAGTCCCGCCGGGAGTAGCAATCAGCCCCAGCATTTT
TRBJ1-2	TRBV6-5	many	NA	CASSYMPLENYGYTF	TGTGCCAGCAGTTATATGCCCCTGGAAAACTATGGCTACACCTTC
TRBJ1-1	TRBV6-5	many	TRBD1	CASSYRGDTEAFF	TGTGCCAGCAGCTACAGGGGCGACACTGAAGCTTTCTTT
TRBJ2-7	TRBV12-3/TRBV12-4	many	NA	CASGRLVEQYF	TGTGCCAGCGGCCGACTAGTCGAGCAGTACTTC
TRBJ2-5	TRBV2	many	NA	CASSDSRQETQYF	TGTGCCAGCAGTGATAGCAGGCAAGAGACCCAGTACTTC
TRBJ2-5	TRBV6-1	NA	NA	CASSLKGPYQETQYF	TGTGCCAGCAGCTTGAAGGGCCCGTACCAAGAGACCCAGTACTTC
TRBJ1-1	TRBV9	NA	NA	CASSRALNTEAFF	TGTGCCAGCAGCCGGGCGTTGAACACTGAAGCTTTCTTT
TRBJ2-7	TRBV11-2	NA	TRBD2	CASSLGLTDEQYF	TGTGCCAGCAGCTTGGGACTAACCGACGAGCAGTACTTC
TRBJ1-2	TRBV29-1	many	NA	CSVRSGQSANGYTF	TGCAGCGTCCGATCGGGACAATCGGCCAATGGCTACACCTTC
TRBJ2-5	TRBV5-1	NA	NA	CASHRDTQETQYF	TGCGCCAGCCACCGGGACACTCAAGAGACCCAGTACTTC
TRBJ1-2	TRBV28	few	NA	CASSYIFGPYHGYTF	TGTGCCAGCAGTTATATTTTCGGGCCATATCATGGCTACACCTTC
TRBJ1-2	TRBV19	NA	NA	CASSIRDGNYGYTF	TGTGCCAGTAGTATAAGAGACGGTAACTATGGCTACACCTTC
TRBJ2-7	TRBV30	NA	TRBD2	CAWSISGGPYEQYF	TGTGCCTGGAGTATCTCGGGGGGTCCGTACGAGCAGTACTTC
TRBJ2-7	TRBV28	few	TRBD1	CASTPQGDTYEQYF	TGTGCCAGCACCCCACAGGGGGACACCTACGAGCAGTACTTC
TRBJ1-3	TRBV9	many	NA	CASSLGRTVGSGNTIYF	TGTGCCAGCAGCCTTGGACGTACAGTGGGGTCTGGAAACACCATATATTTT
TRBJ2-7	TRBV27	NA	NA	CASSVTGPSHEQYF	TGTGCCAGCAGCGTGACAGGCCCAAGCCACGAGCAGTACTTC
TRBJ2-7	TRBV20-1	many	NA	CSARDKAGIYEQYF	TGCAGTGCTAGAGATAAAGCGGGTATCTACGAGCAGTACTTC
TRBJ2-5	TRBV7-9	NA	NA	CASSSAQGSRETQYF	TGTGCCAGCAGCAGCGCACAGGGTTCGCGGGAGACCCAGTACTTC
TRBJ1-6	TRBV20-1	NA	NA	CSAREAGEEGSPLHF	TGCAGTGCTAGAGAGGCCGGGGAAGAGGGTTCACCCCTCCACTTT
TRBJ1-2	TRBV19	many	NA	CASRTANYGYTF	TGTGCCAGTAGGACAGCTAACTATGGCTACACCTTC
TRBJ1-2	TRBV7-6	many	NA	CASSPFPGRGYGYTF	TGTGCCAGCAGCCCCTTCCCCGGCAGGGGCTATGGCTACACCTTC
TRBJ1-1	TRBV6-5	many	NA	CASSYLGAMGNTEAFF	TGTGCCAGCAGTTACCTGGGGGCAATGGGGAACACTGAAGCTTTCTTT
TRBJ1-2	TRBV6-1	NA	NA	CASIIGSYYGYTF	TGTGCCAGCATCATAGGGTCGTACTATGGCTACACCTTC
TRBJ1-2	TRBV20-1	many	NA	CSASLKQGGYGYTF	TGCAGTGCTAGTTTGAAACAGGGAGGGTATGGCTACACCTTC
TRBJ1-2	TRBV6-5	many	TRBD1	CASSNRQGGDYGYTF	TGTGCCAGCAGTAACCGACAGGGGGGAGACTATGGCTACACCTTC
TRBJ1-1	TRBV7-6	many	NA	CASSPGVRETEAFF	TGTGCCAGCAGCCCTGGAGTCCGGGAAACTGAAGCTTTCTTT
TRBJ1-2	TRBV6-5	many	NA	CASSYSSGGYGYTF	TGTGCCAGCAGTTACTCGAGTGGAGGCTATGGCTACACCTTC
TRBJ2-5	TRBV5-1	many	TRBD1	CASSLPGQVEETQYF	TGCGCCAGCAGCTTGCCCGGACAGGTAGAAGAGACCCAGTACTTC
TRBJ1-2	TRBV12-5	many	NA	CASGLGWSGRFTF	TGTGCTAGTGGTTTGGGGTGGTCTGGCCGATTCACCTTC
TRBJ1-1	TRBV29-1	many	NA	CSVTSGYYTEAFF	TGCAGCGTGACGAGCGGGTACTACACTGAAGCTTTCTTT
TRBJ2-7	TRBV4-2	NA	NA	CASSQEYRTFSYEQYF	TGTGCCAGCAGCCAAGAGTACAGGACCTTCTCCTACGAGCAGTACTTC
TRBJ1-1	TRBV6-1	many	NA	CASSLSRGMNTEAFF	TGTGCCAGCAGCCTCTCCAGGGGCATGAACACTGAAGCTTTCTTT
TRBJ1-1	TRBV12-3/TRBV12-4	NA	NA	CASRMTFRQAFF	TGTGCCAGCAGGATGACGTTTAGGCAGGCTTTCTTT
TRBJ2-7	TRBV7-2	NA	TRBD1	CASSLARTGGTYEQYF	TGTGCCAGCAGCTTAGCCCGGACAGGGGGAACCTACGAGCAGTACTTC
TRBJ2-5	TRBV3-1	NA	TRBD2	CASSLERLAGETQYF	TGTGCCAGCAGCCTAGAAAGACTAGCGGGCGAGACCCAGTACTTC
TRBJ1-5	TRBV6-1	NA	NA	CASSDEAGGSQPQHF	TGTGCCAGCAGCGACGAGGCGGGGGGCTCTCAGCCCCAGCATTTT
TRBJ1-6	TRBV28	NA	NA	CASSFGGSGSPLHF	TGTGCCAGCAGTTTCGGGGGTAGTGGTTCACCCCTCCACTTT
TRBJ2-7	TRBV2	many	NA	CASSEKSQFTYEQYF	TGTGCCAGCAGTGAAAAGTCTCAGTTTACCTACGAGCAGTACTTC
TRBJ1-5	TRBV6-1	many	TRBD1	CASSVAGGVRQPQHF	TGTGCCAGCAGTGTGGCAGGGGGCGTACGGCAGCCCCAGCATTTT
TRBJ1-2	TRBV28	many	NA	CASSRQTNYGYTF	TGTGCCAGCAGCCGACAGACTAACTATGGCTACACCTTC
TRBJ2-7	TRBV19	NA	NA	CASSGGRGSYEQYF	TGTGCCAGTAGTGGAGGACGGGGGTCATACGAGCAGTACTTC